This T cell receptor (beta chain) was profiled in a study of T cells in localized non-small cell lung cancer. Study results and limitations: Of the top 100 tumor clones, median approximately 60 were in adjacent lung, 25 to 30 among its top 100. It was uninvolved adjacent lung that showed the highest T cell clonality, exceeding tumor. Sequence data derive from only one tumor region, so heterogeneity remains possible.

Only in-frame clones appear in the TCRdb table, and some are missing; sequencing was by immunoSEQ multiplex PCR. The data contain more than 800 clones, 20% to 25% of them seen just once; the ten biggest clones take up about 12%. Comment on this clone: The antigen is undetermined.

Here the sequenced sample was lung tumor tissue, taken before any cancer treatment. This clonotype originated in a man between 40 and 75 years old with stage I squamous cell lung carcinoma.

CDR3 in DNA: TGTGCCAGCGGACCGTTTTCACCCCTCCACTTT. Translation: CASGPFSPLHF. V usage is TRBV6-7 and J usage is TRBJ1-6; D is uncertain. TRBV6-7 is annotated as an ORF whose role is uncertain. The V end lost 8 bases, the J end lost 9 bases, and 8 bases lay between the germline ends. The CDR3 totals 11 residues.